Listed below are T cell receptor beta chains from one sample, sequenced in a study of shared clonotypes between healthy human individuals. The protocol was immunoSEQ multiplex PCR, while the TCRdb copy is restricted to in-frame clones and leaves out a portion. Of approximately 480,000 clones listed, roughly 79% are singletons. Sample: PBMCs. The receptors derive from a woman between 40 and 55 years old in good health. Some clones in this sample may be carry-over from other donors' samples. Each CDR3 is given without its conserved first and last residue. A D gene is named only where the DNA matches it firmly.

J	D	V	CDR3
TRBJ1-5	TRBD1	TRBV4-1	ASSHTRTGGNQPQH
TRBJ2-2	TRBD1	TRBV5-4	ASSRQGANTGELF
TRBJ2-7	TRBD2	TRBV7-8	ASSPTGLAYEQY
TRBJ2-1	TRBD2	TRBV19	ASSSRTSGIYNEQF
TRBJ2-3	NA	TRBV5-8	ATGARGPDTQY
TRBJ2-7	NA	TRBV18	ASSPTTSNYEQY
TRBJ2-7	NA	TRBV15	ATSRDRAHSYEQY
TRBJ2-2	NA	TRBV6-5	ASSYPYTGELF
TRBJ2-1	NA	TRBV9	ASSVALYNEQF
TRBJ2-3	TRBD1	TRBV11-3	ASSLGQGLLDTQY
TRBJ1-1	TRBD1	TRBV23-1	ASSQPGTGGGNTEAF
TRBJ1-2	TRBD1	TRBV7-8	ASSLVFGEGARGYT
TRBJ2-1	TRBD1	TRBV6-1	ASSPDRVSHNEQF
TRBJ2-1	NA	TRBV9	ASSVVTGNNEQF
TRBJ1-5	NA	TRBV5-6	ASSLRGPSNQPQH
TRBJ2-4	TRBD2	TRBV28	ASSFWTSGSKNIQY
TRBJ2-5	NA	TRBV28	ASSRRVAKETQY
TRBJ1-1	TRBD1	TRBV2	ASSWDREAF
TRBJ2-7	NA	TRBV7-3	ASSRTGAGIDEQY
TRBJ2-7	TRBD1	TRBV30	AWSMRGQGYEQY
TRBJ1-2	TRBD1	TRBV5-4	ASSWTGEGYT
TRBJ2-7	TRBD1	TRBV4-1	ASSYSYRDRSYEQY
TRBJ2-7	TRBD1	TRBV6-6	ASSYGQGASYEQY
TRBJ2-5	NA	TRBV25-1	ASSESRDQETQY